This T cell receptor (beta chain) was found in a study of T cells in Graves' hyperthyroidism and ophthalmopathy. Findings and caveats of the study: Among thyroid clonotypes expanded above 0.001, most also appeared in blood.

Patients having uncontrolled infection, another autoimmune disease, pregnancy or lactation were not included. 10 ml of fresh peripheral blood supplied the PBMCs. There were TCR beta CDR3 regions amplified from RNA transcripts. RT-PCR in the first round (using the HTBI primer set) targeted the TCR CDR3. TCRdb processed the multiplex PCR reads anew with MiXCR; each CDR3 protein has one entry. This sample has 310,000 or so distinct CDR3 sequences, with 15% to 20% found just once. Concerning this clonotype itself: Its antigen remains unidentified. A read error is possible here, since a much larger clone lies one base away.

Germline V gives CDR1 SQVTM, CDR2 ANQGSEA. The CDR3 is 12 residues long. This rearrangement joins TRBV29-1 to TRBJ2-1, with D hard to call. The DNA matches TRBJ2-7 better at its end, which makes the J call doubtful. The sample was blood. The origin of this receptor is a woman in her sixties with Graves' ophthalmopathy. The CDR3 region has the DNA TGCAGCGGACGTAGCTCCTACAATGAGCAGTACTTC. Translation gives CSGRSSYNEQYF.